One and the same sample provided the 16 T cell receptor beta chains below, sequenced in a study of cytomegalovirus exposure and HLA in healthy donors. A multiplex PCR was run with 60 Vbeta primers and 13 Jbeta primers. Method: immunoSEQ multiplex PCR; TCRdb's copy keeps in-frame clones and lacks some. The sample shows about 110,000 clones, about two thirds of them seen only once. Sequenced material: PBMCs. These receptors originate from a female donor in good health and CMV-seronegative.

The chain links TRBV6-5 to TRBJ1-2; unclear D gene. The length of the CDR3 is 14 residues. Germline lookup yields CDR1 MNHEY and CDR2 SVGAGI. Trimming took off 2 bases at V and 8 bases at J, with 15 bases between the two ends. CDR3: CASSYNLGGVGYTF. The CDR3 DNA follows: TGTGCCAGCAGTTACAACCTCGGCGGCGTCGGCTACACCTTC.

The chain couples TRBV5-6 to TRBJ1-1, with D perhaps TRBD1 (6 bases). V lost 0 bases and J 7 bases, leaving 16 bases between the germline ends. Germline CDR1 is SGHDT and CDR2 is YYEEEE. The CDR3 is 15 amino acids. The CDR3 loop is CASSLVIGGAGEAFF. In DNA form, the CDR3 reads TGTGCCAGCAGCTTGGTGATCGGGGGGGCCGGTGAAGCTTTCTTT.

This chain's CDR3 is CASSFKPEGAYEQYF. DNA of the CDR3: TGTGCCAGCAGTTTTAAGCCCGAGGGGGCCTACGAGCAGTACTTC. The V call is TRBV9, the J call TRBJ2-7, with D perhaps matching TRBD1 (6 bases). V was pared by 5 bases and J by 2 bases, with 17 bases between. Germline CDR1 and CDR2: SGDLS and YYNGEE. This CDR3 is built from 15 residues.

This clone was counted only a few times. V is TRBV6-5 and J is TRBJ1-5; D not certain. V lost 2 bases and J 5 bases, leaving 7 bases between the germline ends. Germline V gives CDR1 MNHEY, CDR2 SVGAGI. The CDR3 spans 13 residues. DNA of the CDR3: TGTGCCAGCAGTTACCGACGGGATCAGCCCCAGCATTTT. This gives the protein CASSYRRDQPQHF.

The chain uses TRBV28 and TRBJ1-3; no clear D gene. The V and J ends lost 6 bases and 4 bases respectively, with 16 bases between them. The CDR3 runs to 15 residues. Germline lookup yields CDR1 MDHEN and CDR2 SYDVKM. CDR3 protein: CASSQGSPAGNTIYF. CDR3 bases: TGTGCCAGCAGCCAAGGGAGCCCGGCGGGAAACACCATATATTTT.

V usage is TRBV2 and J usage is TRBJ2-2; 8 bases align to TRBD2. Germline V gives CDR1 SNHLY, CDR2 FYNNEI. With 5 bases clipped from V and 7 bases from J, the junction kept 12 bases outside the gene matches. The CDR3 covers 16 residues. The CDR3 region has the DNA TGTGCCAGCAGTTGGTATTCAGCGGGAGCGGGCGGGGAGCTGTTTTTT. This translates into CASSWYSAGAGGELFF.

V usage is TRBV6-6 and J usage is TRBJ2-7; 11 positions agree with TRBD1. Trimming took 1 base from V and 4 from J; bases not matched to a gene: 6. Per germline, CDR1 MNHNY and CDR2 SVGAGI (reference sequence). This CDR3 contains 16 residues. CDR3 DNA sequence: TGTGCCAGCAGTTACTTGCCGGGACAGGGGGGGTACGAGCAGTACTTC. It codes for CASSYLPGQGGYEQYF.

V and J are TRBV28 and TRBJ2-1; 8 nucleotides line up with TRBD1. This CDR3 is 15 amino acids long. Unmatched junction bases numbered 4, after V lost 5 bases and J lost 1 base. The V gene's germline CDR1 is MDHEN and CDR2 SYDVKM. The CDR3 sequence: CASSKDRESYNEQFF. In nucleotides, the CDR3 is TGTGCCAGCAGTAAGGACAGGGAATCCTACAATGAGCAGTTCTTC.

The V call is TRBV19, the J call TRBJ1-5; TRBD1 might be the D (5 bases). CDR1 is LNHDA and CDR2 is SQIVND in the germline V gene (reference sequence). V lost 5 bases and J 3 bases, leaving 20 bases between the germline ends. There are 17 residues in the CDR3. The CDR3 bases are TGTGCCAGTAGTTTCCGAATGGGGCAGCGCAACAATCAGCCCCAGCATTTT. Protein sequence: CASSFRMGQRNNQPQHF.

The genes are TRBV11-2 and TRBJ2-3; D remains ambiguous. The V gene's germline CDR1 is SGHAT and CDR2 FQNNGV. The CDR3 has 13 residues. Trimming shortened V by 1 base and J by 4 bases, and 6 bases separated the two germline ends. This CDR3 reads CASSLVSADTQYF. In DNA, the CDR3 is TGTGCCAGCAGCTTAGTGTCGGCAGATACGCAGTATTTT.

V gene TRBV27 combines with J gene TRBJ2-1, with D possibly being TRBD1 (5 bases). In germline, CDR1 is MNHEY, CDR2 SMNVEV (reference sequence). V was pared by 8 bases and J by 9 bases, with 14 bases between. The CDR3 is 12 amino acids. The CDR3 is CASGSRGGEQFF. The CDR3 region has the DNA TGTGCCAGCGGATCTAGGGGTGGTGAGCAGTTCTTC.

This sequence joins TRBV27 and TRBJ1-1; D is possibly TRBD1 (5 bases). Germline CDR1 MNHEY, CDR2 SMNVEV (reference sequence). This CDR3 region has 11 residues. V was pared by 8 bases and J by 1 base, with 5 bases between. The chain's CDR3 is CASQGNTEAFF. The CDR3, as DNA: TGTGCCAGCCAGGGGAACACTGAAGCTTTCTTT.

This clone appeared a few times. The chain combines TRBV11-2 with TRBJ1-5; 10 bases match TRBD1. Trimming took 5 bases from V and 6 from J; bases not matched to a gene: 10. The CDR3 has 16 residues. Germline V gene data show CDR1 as SGHAT and CDR2 as FQNNGV. CDR3 amino acids: CASSLSGTGVSQPQHF. In nucleotides, the CDR3 is TGTGCCAGCAGCCTCTCCGGGACAGGGGTTAGTCAGCCCCAGCATTTT.

The J gene is TRBJ2-7, the V gene TRBV5-4; TRBD2 matches 7 bases. The ends lost 4 bases at V and 2 bases at J; junction bases unmatched: 9. This CDR3 region has 15 residues. The germline gives CDR1 SGHNT, CDR2 YYREEE (reference sequence). The CDR3 reads CASSPTSARTYEQYF. CDR3 sequence (DNA): TGTGCCAGCAGCCCTACTAGCGCTAGAACCTACGAGCAGTACTTC. Drawing the rest from reference TRBV5-4 and TRBJ2-7, the complete variable domain is ETGVTQSPTHLIKTRGQQVTLRCSSQSGHNTVSWYQQALGQGPQFIFQYYREEENGRGNFPPRFSGLQFPNYSSELNVNALELDDSALYLCASSPTSARTYEQYFGPGTRLTVT.

As for this clone: At one end the junction does not follow the germline gene, possibly because of a read error. The chain uses TRBV9 and TRBJ2-2; 8 bases align to TRBD2. The germline V gene encodes CDR1 SGDLS and CDR2 YYNGEE. The CDR3 is 14 amino acids. The CDR3 sequence is CVSSETSADGELFF. The CDR3 DNA is TGTGTCAGCAGCGAGACTAGCGCCGACGGGGAGCTGTTTTTT.

This clone was detected only a few times. One junction end does not reproduce the germline sequence, and a read error may be involved. The chain recombines TRBV5-1 with TRBJ2-7; TRBD2 aligns across 8 bases. The CDR3 loop spans 15 amino acids. Per the germline V gene, CDR1 is SGHRS and CDR2 is YFSETQ. CDR3 sequence: CASRLGLAGDYEQYF. CDR3 nucleotide sequence: TGCGCCAGCAGGTTGGGGCTAGCGGGTGATTACGAGCAGTACTTC.